Shown below are 27 T cell receptor beta chains from a single sample sequenced in a study of T cells after yellow fever vaccination. From the 5' RACE reads, TCRdb called clonotypes with MiXCR, one entry per CDR3 protein. The repertoire includes hundreds of thousands of distinct CDR3 sequences, roughly 8.7% of them detected once, and roughly 18% sits in the top ten. The sample here was PBMCs, taken on the day of the first yellow fever vaccination. The receptor source for this set is a young man who received the YFV17D yellow fever vaccine.

This rearrangement joins TRBV29-1 to TRBJ1-1; a weak D match, TRBD1 (5 bases). There are 13 residues in the CDR3. Per germline, CDR1 SQVTM and CDR2 ANQGSEA. Trimming removed 0 bases from V and 1 base from J, with 6 bases in between. The CDR3 coding sequence is TGCAGCGTTGAAGATGGGGGGAACACTGAAGCTTTCTTT. It is translated as CSVEDGGNTEAFF.

V and J are TRBV3-1 and TRBJ1-6, with 7 bases matching TRBD1. The germline CDR1 and CDR2 sequences are LGHDT and YNNKEL (reference sequence). With V trimmed by 4 bases and J by 8 bases, 5 bases remained unmatched. This CDR3 comprises 14 residues. The CDR3 region has the DNA TGTGCCAGCAGCCGACAGGGTAGGCATTCACCCCTCCACTTT. Amino acids: CASSRQGRHSPLHF.

This clonotype was counted only a few times. The chain carries TRBV7-6 and TRBJ2-1; D not resolved. This CDR3 comprises 14 residues. Trimming left V 2 bases short and J 6 bases short, with 11 bases between. Germline V gene data show CDR1 as SGHVS and CDR2 as FNYEAQ. The CDR3 coding sequence is TGTGCCAGCAGCTTATCATCAATGGGCAATGAGCAGTTCTTC. It codes for CASSLSSMGNEQFF.

This sequence joins TRBV21-1 and TRBJ1-2; the DNA was not used to check the table's D call, TRBD1. TRBV21-1 represents a pseudogene. The CDR3 is 19 amino acids. Here the CDR3 reads CASKESPETGALVLYGYTF. CDR3 DNA: TGTGCCAGCAAAGAAAGTCCCGAGACAGGTGCCTTGGTGCTCTATGGCTACACCTTC.

J is TRBJ2-2 and V is TRBV24-1; D gene ambiguous. Trimming took off 4 bases at V and 7 bases at J, with 9 bases between the two ends. The CDR3 runs 13 residues. Germline CDR1 KGHDR, CDR2 SFDVKD. CDR3 nucleotide sequence: TGTGCCACCAGTGACCATTACAACGGGGAGCTGTTTTTT. Its protein product is CATSDHYNGELFF.

V and J are TRBV12-3 or TRBV12-4 and TRBJ1-5; D gene uncertain. V dropped 3 bases and J dropped 0 bases, with 12 bases sitting between them. This CDR3 has 16 residues. The CDR3 nucleotides are TGTGCCAGCAGTTTTTCCAGATTTGGTAGCAATCAGCCCCAGCATTTT. Residues: CASSFSRFGSNQPQHF.

V is TRBV20-1 and J is TRBJ2-6, with 7 nucleotides matching TRBD1. Losses at the gene ends were 0 bases for V and 1 base for J; bases not matched to a gene: 6. The germline CDR1 and CDR2 sequences are DFQATT and SNEGSKA (reference sequence). This CDR3 contains 17 residues. In DNA, the CDR3 is TGCAGTGCTAGAGATGAGAACAGGGGATCTGGGGCCAACGTCCTGACTTTC. Protein sequence: CSARDENRGSGANVLTF.

The rearrangement links TRBV7-2 to TRBJ2-3; D is unclear. CDR3 length: 13 residues. Germline CDR1 is SGHTA and CDR2 is FQGNSA. Trimming removed 5 bases at V and 6 bases at J, with 12 bases between. CDR3 sequence (DNA): TGTGCCAGCAGCATCACCGAGAGGGATACGCAGTATTTT. Translated, it gives CASSITERDTQYF.

This clonotype was counted a few times. The CDR3 DNA reads TGTGCCATCAGTGAGTCGACTGGGACCTACAATGAGCAGTTCTTC. Its protein is CAISESTGTYNEQFF. The J gene is TRBJ2-1, the V gene TRBV10-3; D remains ambiguous. The CDR3 is 15 amino acids. Germline-derived CDR1 and CDR2 are ENHRY and SYGVKD. The V end was cut by 0 bases, the J end by 2 bases, with 8 bases between.

The V gene is TRBV7-9, the J gene TRBJ2-5, with TRBD1 as a possible D gene (6 bases). CDR3 length equals 15 residues. Germline CDR1 is SEHNR and CDR2 is FQNEAQ (reference sequence). Deletions cut 4 bases from V and 3 bases from J, with 15 bases between. The CDR3 reads CASSSIGAGEETQYF. The CDR3 DNA is TGTGCCAGCAGCTCCATCGGGGCAGGGGAAGAGACCCAGTACTTC.

This clonotype was observed a few times. The chain carries TRBV7-6 and TRBJ2-7, with D uncertain. The germline gives CDR1 SGHVS, CDR2 FNYEAQ. V dropped 5 bases and J dropped 3 bases, with 11 bases sitting between them. CDR3 length: 13 residues. Here the CDR3 reads CASSHQSNYEQYV. The CDR3 DNA is TGTGCCAGCAGCCACCAAAGTAACTACGAGCAGTACGTC.

V usage is TRBV7-3 and J usage is TRBJ2-2, with D maybe TRBD2 (7 bases). CDR3 length equals 16 residues. Between the trimmed V and J ends, which lost 2 bases and 3 bases, there was a span of 13 bases. Germline V gene data show CDR1 as SGHTA and CDR2 as FQGTGA. The CDR3 nucleotides are TGTGCCAGCAGCTTATCGGGGGGCGAGGACACCGGGGAGCTGTTTTTT. Translation: CASSLSGGEDTGELFF.

This clonotype turned up a few times. V gene TRBV7-8 combines with J gene TRBJ2-3; 9 bases align to TRBD2. Trimming at V came to 1 base and at J to 2 bases, leaving 4 bases not matched to a gene. CDR3 length: 16 amino acids. The germline V gene has CDR1 SGHVS and CDR2 FQNEAQ. The CDR3 protein is CASSLGAGGITDTQYF. The CDR3 DNA reads as TGTGCCAGCAGCTTAGGCGCGGGGGGGATCACAGATACGCAGTATTTT.

The chain combines TRBV14 with TRBJ1-2; 9 positions agree with TRBD1. Germline loops: CDR1 SGHDN, CDR2 FVKESK. The length of the CDR3 is 16 residues. Germline trimming cut 5 bases from V and 5 bases from J; bases unmatched to any gene: 12. The CDR3 sequence: CASSSTQQGAVYGYTF. Written as DNA, the CDR3 is TGTGCCAGCAGCTCCACACAACAGGGGGCGGTTTATGGCTACACCTTC.

The CDR3 loop is CASSLAGGDDTQYF. The CDR3 bases are TGTGCCAGCAGCTTAGCCGGCGGGGACGATACGCAGTATTTT. The J gene is TRBJ2-3, the V gene TRBV7-6, with a possible D match to TRBD2 (6 bases). The CDR3 has 14 residues. The V gene lost 0 bases and the J gene lost 6 bases, with 10 bases spanning the gap. Germline V lookup: CDR1 SGHVS, CDR2 FNYEAQ.

This clonotype was detected many times. The chain carries TRBV11-1 and TRBJ2-1; 8 nucleotides line up with TRBD1. Germline loops: CDR1 SGHAT, CDR2 FQDESV (reference sequence). The CDR3 has 15 residues. J gave up 2 bases and V 2 bases, and 2 bases lay outside the gene matches. CDR3 sequence reads: CASSLLTGAYNEQFF. Written as DNA, the CDR3 is TGTGCCAGCAGCTTATTGACAGGGGCCTACAATGAGCAGTTCTTC.

At least ten counts were recorded for this clonotype. The chain carries TRBV6-4 and TRBJ2-3; the match to TRBD2 covers 8 bases. Germline V gene lookup returns CDR1 MRHNA and CDR2 SNTAGT. CDR3 length equals 15 residues. The trim removed 0 bases at V and 1 base at J, leaving 0 bases unmatched. The CDR3, as DNA: TGTGCCAGCAGTGACTCTAGCGGGGGCACAGATACGCAGTATTTT. It specifies CASSDSSGGTDTQYF.

The V gene is TRBV20-1, the J gene TRBJ1-5; TRBD1 agrees at 10 bases. V was pared by 2 bases and J by 6 bases, with 13 bases of the junction left unmatched. Germline-derived CDR1 and CDR2 are DFQATT and SNEGSKA (reference sequence). The CDR3 consists of 17 residues. The CDR3 loop is CSARHGTGAYEGQPQHF. The DNA for the CDR3 is TGCAGTGCTAGACATGGGACAGGGGCGTATGAAGGTCAGCCCCAGCATTTT.

The table lists this clonotype with a few counts. CDR3 DNA sequence: TGCGCCAGCAGCATGGGCCAGGGGGGCACTGAAGCTTTCTTT. This codes for CASSMGQGGTEAFF. The chain recombines TRBV5-1 with TRBJ1-1; TRBD1 matches 7 bases. CDR1 and CDR2 from the germline V gene are SGHRS and YFSETQ. The CDR3 consists of 14 residues. After removal of 4 bases from V and 4 bases from J, the junction contained 7 bases not matched to a gene.

V is TRBV9 and J is TRBJ1-1; D perhaps matches TRBD1 (5 bases). Germline values: CDR1 SGDLS, CDR2 YYNGEE. Trimming shortened V by 0 bases and J by 6 bases, and 12 bases separated the two germline ends. The CDR3 totals 14 residues. CDR3 bases: TGTGCCAGCAGCGTAGTCAGGGACGGGTCTGAAGCTTTCTTT. Amino acid sequence: CASSVVRDGSEAFF.

The chain has TRBV20-1 and TRBJ2-3; tentative D call: TRBD2 (6 bases). Trimming pared 6 bases from V and 0 bases from J, leaving 16 bases between. The germline V gene has CDR1 DFQATT and CDR2 SNEGSKA (reference sequence). This CDR3 comprises 15 residues. This CDR3 reads CSASLWRDSTDTQYF. The CDR3 coding sequence is TGCAGTGCCTCGCTGTGGCGGGACAGCACAGATACGCAGTATTTT.

This clonotype was seen a few times. CDR3 nucleotides: TGTGCCAGCAGCTTGTCTCCCCTCGGGTACACTGAAGCTTTCTTT. This encodes CASSLSPLGYTEAFF. The V call is TRBV5-8, the J call TRBJ1-1; D gene uncertain. Trimming stripped 1 base from V and 3 bases from J, with 13 bases between. This CDR3 spans 15 amino acids. Germline V gene lookup returns CDR1 SGHTS and CDR2 YDEGEE. Combining the CDR3 with reference TRBV5-8 and TRBJ1-1 gives the whole variable domain EAGVTQSPTHLIKTRGQQATLRCSPISGHTSVYWYQQALGLGLQFLLWYDEGEERNRGNFPPRFSGRQFPNYSSELNVNALELEDSALYLCASSLSPLGYTEAFFGQGTRLTVV.

This clonotype was seen many times. The genes are TRBV6-6 and TRBJ1-2; D not resolved. Germline lookup yields CDR1 MNHNY and CDR2 SVGAGI (reference sequence). This CDR3 spans 10 amino acids. With 5 bases removed from V and 8 bases from J, the gap between germline ends came to 6 bases. This CDR3 is CASSSRGYTF. CDR3 coding DNA: TGTGCCAGCAGTAGTAGGGGCTACACCTTC.

This clonotype came up a few times. The chain links TRBV6-5 to TRBJ1-5; 7 bases map to TRBD1. The CDR3 covers 13 residues. V was clipped by 2 bases and J by 6 bases; unmatched bases: 1. CDR1 is MNHEY and CDR2 is SVGAGI in the germline V gene. Here the CDR3 DNA reads TGTGCCAGCAGTTACAACAGGGGTCAGCCCCAGCATTTT. Protein: CASSYNRGQPQHF.

The chain couples TRBV9 to TRBJ2-1; a possible D gene is TRBD2 (6 bases). Looked up from germline, CDR1 is SGDLS and CDR2 is YYNGEE. Trimming removed 3 bases at V and 8 bases at J, with 6 bases between. The CDR3 sequence is 11 residues long. The CDR3 nucleotides read TGTGCCAGCAGCGGGGGGGATGAGCAGTTCTTC. It codes for CASSGGDEQFF.

In this sample, this clonotype turned up many times. This chain links TRBV29-1 with TRBJ2-2; D might be TRBD2 (7 bases). Trimming stripped 7 bases from V and 4 bases from J, with 13 bases between. The CDR3 consists of 13 residues. Germline assignment: CDR1 SQVTM and CDR2 ANQGSEA. The CDR3, as DNA: TGCAGCGCCCGGGGGGCAGCCACCGGGGAGCTGTTTTTT. It yields the protein CSARGAATGELFF.

This clonotype was counted only a few times. The rearrangement joins TRBV9 to TRBJ2-1; TRBD2 matches 7 bases. J gave up 10 bases and V 0 bases, and 10 bases lay outside the gene matches. The germline CDR1 and CDR2 sequences are SGDLS and YYNGEE. This CDR3 comprises 15 residues. The CDR3 bases are TGTGCCAGCAGCGTAGGTGGACTAGATACTGGAGAGCAGTTCTTC. Translation gives CASSVGGLDTGEQFF.